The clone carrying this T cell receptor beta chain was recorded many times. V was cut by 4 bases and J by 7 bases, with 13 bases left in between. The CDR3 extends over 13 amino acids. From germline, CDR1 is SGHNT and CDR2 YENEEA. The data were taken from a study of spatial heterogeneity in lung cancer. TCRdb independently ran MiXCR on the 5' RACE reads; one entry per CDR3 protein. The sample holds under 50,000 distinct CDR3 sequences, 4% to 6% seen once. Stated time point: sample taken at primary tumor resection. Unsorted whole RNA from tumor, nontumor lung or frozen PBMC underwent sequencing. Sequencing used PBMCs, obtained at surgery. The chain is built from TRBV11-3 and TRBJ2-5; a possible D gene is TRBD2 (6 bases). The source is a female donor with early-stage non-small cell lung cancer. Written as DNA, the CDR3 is TGTGCCAGCAGCTCCGGAGGGGAAGGGACCCAGTACTTC. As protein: CASSSGGEGTQYF. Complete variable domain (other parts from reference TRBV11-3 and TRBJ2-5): EAGVVQSPRYKIIEKKQPVAFWCNPISGHNTLYWYLQNLGQGPELLIRYENEEAVDDSQLPKDRFSAERLKGVDSTLKIQPAELGDSAVYLCASSSGGEGTQYFGPGTRLLVL.